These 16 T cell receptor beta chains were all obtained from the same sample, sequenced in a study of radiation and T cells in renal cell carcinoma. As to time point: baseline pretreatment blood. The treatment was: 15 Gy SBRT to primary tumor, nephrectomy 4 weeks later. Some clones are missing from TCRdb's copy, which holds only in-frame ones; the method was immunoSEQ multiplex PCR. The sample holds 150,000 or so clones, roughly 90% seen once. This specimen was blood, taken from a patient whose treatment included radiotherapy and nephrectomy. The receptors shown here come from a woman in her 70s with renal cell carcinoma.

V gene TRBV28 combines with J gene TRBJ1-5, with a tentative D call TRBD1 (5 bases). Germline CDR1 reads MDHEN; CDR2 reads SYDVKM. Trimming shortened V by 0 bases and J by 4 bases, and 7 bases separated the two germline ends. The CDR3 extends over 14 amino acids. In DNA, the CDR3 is TGTGCCAGCAGTTTATGGGGGACGAATCAGCCCCAGCATTTT. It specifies CASSLWGTNQPQHF.

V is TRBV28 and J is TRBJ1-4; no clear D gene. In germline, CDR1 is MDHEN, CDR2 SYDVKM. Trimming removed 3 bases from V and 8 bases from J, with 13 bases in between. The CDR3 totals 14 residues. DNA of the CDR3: TGTGCCAGCAGTTTTGTTGAAAAGGGCGAAAAACTGTTTTTT. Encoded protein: CASSFVEKGEKLFF.

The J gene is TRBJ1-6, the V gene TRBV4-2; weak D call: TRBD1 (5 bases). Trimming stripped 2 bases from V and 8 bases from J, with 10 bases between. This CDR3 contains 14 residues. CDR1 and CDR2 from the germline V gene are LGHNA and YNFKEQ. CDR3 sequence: CASSQQGSDSPLHF. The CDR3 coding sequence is TGTGCCAGCAGCCAACAGGGATCCGATTCACCCCTCCACTTT.

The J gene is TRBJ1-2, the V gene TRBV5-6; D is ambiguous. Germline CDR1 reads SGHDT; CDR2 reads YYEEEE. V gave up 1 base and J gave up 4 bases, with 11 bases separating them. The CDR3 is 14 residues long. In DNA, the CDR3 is TGTGCCAGCAGCTTGTTCAACAGCTTCTATGGCTACACCTTC. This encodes CASSLFNSFYGYTF. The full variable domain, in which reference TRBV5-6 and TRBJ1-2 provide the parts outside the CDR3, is DAGVTQSPTHLIKTRGQQVTLRCSPKSGHDTVSWYQQALGQGPQFIFQYYEEEERQRGNFPDRFSGHQFPNYSSELNVNALLLGDSALYLCASSLFNSFYGYTFGSGTRLTVV.

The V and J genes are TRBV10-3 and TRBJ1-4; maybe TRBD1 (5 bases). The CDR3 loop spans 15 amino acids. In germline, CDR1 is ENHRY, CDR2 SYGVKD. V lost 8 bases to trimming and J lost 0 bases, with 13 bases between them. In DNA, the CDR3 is TGTGCCATCGGGCGGGGGGACGCAACTAATGAAAAACTGTTTTTT. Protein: CAIGRGDATNEKLFF.

The CDR3 nucleotides read TGCGCCAGCAGCTTGGCCGCGACAGCTCACAATGAGCAGTTCTTC. Protein sequence: CASSLAATAHNEQFF. The chain employs TRBV5-1 and TRBJ2-1, with D possibly TRBD1 on 5 matching bases. V gave up 0 bases and J gave up 5 bases, with 12 bases separating them. Per germline, CDR1 SGHRS and CDR2 YFSETQ. The CDR3 is made up of 15 amino acids.

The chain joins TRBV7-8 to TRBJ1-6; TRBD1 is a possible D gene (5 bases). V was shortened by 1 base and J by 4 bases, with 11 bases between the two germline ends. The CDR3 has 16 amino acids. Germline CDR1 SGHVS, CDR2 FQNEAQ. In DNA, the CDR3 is TGTGCCAGCAGCTTAGGGGGGGAAAGGTATAATTCACCCCTCCACTTT. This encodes CASSLGGERYNSPLHF.

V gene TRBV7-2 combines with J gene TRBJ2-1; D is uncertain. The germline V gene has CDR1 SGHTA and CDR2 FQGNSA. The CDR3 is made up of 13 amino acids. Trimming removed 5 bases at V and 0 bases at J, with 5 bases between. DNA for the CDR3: TGTGCCAGCAGCCCCTTCTCCTACAATGAGCAGTTCTTC. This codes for CASSPFSYNEQFF.

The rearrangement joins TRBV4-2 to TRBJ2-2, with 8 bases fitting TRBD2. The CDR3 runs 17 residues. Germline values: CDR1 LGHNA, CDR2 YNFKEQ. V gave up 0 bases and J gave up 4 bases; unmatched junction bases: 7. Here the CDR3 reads CASSQDSGLVGTGELFF. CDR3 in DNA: TGTGCCAGCAGCCAAGATTCGGGACTAGTGGGCACCGGGGAGCTGTTTTTT.

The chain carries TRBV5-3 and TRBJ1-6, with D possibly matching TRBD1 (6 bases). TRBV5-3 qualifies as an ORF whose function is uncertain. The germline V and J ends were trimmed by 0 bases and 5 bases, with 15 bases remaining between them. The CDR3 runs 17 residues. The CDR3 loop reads CARSLVFDRLHNSPLHF. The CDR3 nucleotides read TGTGCCAGAAGCTTGGTTTTTGACAGGCTCCATAATTCACCCCTCCACTTT.

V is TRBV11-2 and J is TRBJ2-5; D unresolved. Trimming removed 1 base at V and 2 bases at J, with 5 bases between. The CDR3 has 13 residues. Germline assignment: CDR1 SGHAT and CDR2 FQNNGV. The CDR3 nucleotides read TGTGCCAGCAGCTTAGGGCGGCAAGAGACCCAGTACTTC. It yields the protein CASSLGRQETQYF.

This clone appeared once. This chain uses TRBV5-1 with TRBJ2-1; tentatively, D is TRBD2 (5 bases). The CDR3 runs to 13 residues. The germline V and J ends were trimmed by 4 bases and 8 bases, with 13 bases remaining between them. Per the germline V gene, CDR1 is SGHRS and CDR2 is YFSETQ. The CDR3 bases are TGCGCCAGCAGCCCCGCCGCCGGGGATGAGCAGTTCTTC. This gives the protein CASSPAAGDEQFF. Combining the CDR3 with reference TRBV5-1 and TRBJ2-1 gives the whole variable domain KAGVTQTPRYLIKTRGQQVTLSCSPISGHRSVSWYQQTPGQGLQFLFEYFSETQRNKGNFPGRFSGRQFSNSRSEMNVSTLELGDSALYLCASSPAAGDEQFFGPGTRLTVL.

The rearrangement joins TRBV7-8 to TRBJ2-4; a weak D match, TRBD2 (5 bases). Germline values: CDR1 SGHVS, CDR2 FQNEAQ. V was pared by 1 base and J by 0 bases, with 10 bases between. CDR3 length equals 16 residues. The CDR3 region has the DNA TGTGCCAGCAGCTTAGGGACGGGGATAGCCAAAAACATTCAGTACTTC. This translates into CASSLGTGIAKNIQYF.

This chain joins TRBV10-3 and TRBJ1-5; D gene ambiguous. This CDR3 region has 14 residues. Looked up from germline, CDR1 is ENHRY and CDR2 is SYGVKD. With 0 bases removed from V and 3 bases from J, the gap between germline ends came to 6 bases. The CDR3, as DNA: TGTGCCATCAGTGAGTCGTACAACAATCAGCCCCAGCATTTT. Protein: CAISESYNNQPQHF.

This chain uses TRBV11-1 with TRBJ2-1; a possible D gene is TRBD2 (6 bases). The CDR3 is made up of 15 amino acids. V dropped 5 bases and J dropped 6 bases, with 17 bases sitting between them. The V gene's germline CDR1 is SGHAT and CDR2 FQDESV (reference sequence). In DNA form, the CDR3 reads TGTGCCAGCAGCCCTCGGGTAGCGGCCACCAATGAGCAGTTCTTC. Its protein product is CASSPRVAATNEQFF.

The CDR3 coding sequence is TGTGCCAGCAGCTTGGGGCAGGGGGTTATCTACGAGCAGTACTTC. Encoded protein: CASSLGQGVIYEQYF. The rearrangement joins TRBV5-6 to TRBJ2-7; 7 positions match TRBD1. With V trimmed by 0 bases and J by 3 bases, 6 bases remained unmatched. CDR1 and CDR2 (germline): SGHDT, YYEEEE. This CDR3 is built from 15 residues.